This paragraph reports one T cell receptor beta chain. In the original analysis: Amplified reference gene primers provided the basis for estimating nucleated cell counts. Only in-frame clones appear in the TCRdb table, and some are missing; sequencing was by immunoSEQ multiplex PCR. V and J calls and clone size follow that table, whereas D and trimming were derived from the DNA. The table shows a few hundred thousand clones, with about 90% occurring only once. The data originate from a study of blood T cell repertoires in COVID-19. Turning to the study itself: Sites across the United States, Italy and Spain contributed samples from acute and convalescent COVID-19.

Enrollees, about 18 to 100 years old, lived in approximately 25 US areas. Cohorts were assigned according to the clinical history that participants reported. This clonotype was sampled from a woman under 30 with acute COVID-19. Sequenced input: PBMCs or T cells enriched from blood (not recorded which).

The CDR3 here is CASSVDPSSYNEQFF. The CDR3 DNA is TGTGCCAGCAGCGTAGACCCCAGCTCCTACAATGAGCAGTTCTTC. This chain links TRBV9 with TRBJ2-1; D is undetermined. V was shortened by 0 bases and J by 0 bases, with 7 bases between the two germline ends. The CDR3 is made up of 15 amino acids. Germline V CDR1 and CDR2: SGDLS, YYNGEE. Full variable domain (rest looked up from reference TRBV9 and TRBJ2-1): DSGVTQTPKHLITATGQRVTLRCSPRSGDLSVYWYQQSLDQGLQFLIQYYNGEERAKGNILERFSAQQFPDLHSELNLSSLELGDSALYFCASSVDPSSYNEQFFGPGTRLTVL.